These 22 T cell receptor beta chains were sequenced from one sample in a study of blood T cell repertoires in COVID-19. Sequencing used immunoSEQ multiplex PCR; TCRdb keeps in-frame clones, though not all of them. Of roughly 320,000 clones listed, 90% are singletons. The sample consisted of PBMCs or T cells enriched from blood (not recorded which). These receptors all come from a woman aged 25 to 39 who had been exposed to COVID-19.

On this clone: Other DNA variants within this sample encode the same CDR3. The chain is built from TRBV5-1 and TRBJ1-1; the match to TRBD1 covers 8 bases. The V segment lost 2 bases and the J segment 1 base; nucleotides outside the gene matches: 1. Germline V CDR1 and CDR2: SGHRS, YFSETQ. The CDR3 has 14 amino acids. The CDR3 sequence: CASSLDRGNTEAFF. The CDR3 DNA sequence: TGCGCCAGCAGCTTAGACAGGGGGAACACTGAAGCTTTCTTT.

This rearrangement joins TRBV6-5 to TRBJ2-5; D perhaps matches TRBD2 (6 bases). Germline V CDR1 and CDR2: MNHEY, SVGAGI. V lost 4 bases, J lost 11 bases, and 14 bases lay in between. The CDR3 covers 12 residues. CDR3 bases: TGTGCCAGCAGTTCCGTGACGGGGGAACAGTACTTC. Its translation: CASSSVTGEQYF.

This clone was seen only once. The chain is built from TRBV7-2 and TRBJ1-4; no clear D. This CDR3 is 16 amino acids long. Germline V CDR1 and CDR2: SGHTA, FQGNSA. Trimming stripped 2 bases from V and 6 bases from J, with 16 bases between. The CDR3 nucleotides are TGTGCCAGCAGCTTAAGGCAGGCCCCCCAATATGAAAAACTGTTTTTT. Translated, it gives CASSLRQAPQYEKLFF.

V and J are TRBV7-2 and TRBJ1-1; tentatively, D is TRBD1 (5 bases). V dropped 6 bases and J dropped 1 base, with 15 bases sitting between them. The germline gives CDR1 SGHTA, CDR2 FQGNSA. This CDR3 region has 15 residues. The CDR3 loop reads CASSLSGWENTEAFF. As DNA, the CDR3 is TGTGCCAGCAGTCTCTCAGGGTGGGAGAACACTGAAGCTTTCTTT.

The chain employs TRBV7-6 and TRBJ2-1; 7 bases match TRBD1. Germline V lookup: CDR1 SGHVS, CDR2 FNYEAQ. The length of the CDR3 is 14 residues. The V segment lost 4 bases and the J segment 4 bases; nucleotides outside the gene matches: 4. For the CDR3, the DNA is TGTGCCAGCAGCTCCCCGGACAGGTACAATGAGCAGTTCTTC. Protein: CASSSPDRYNEQFF.

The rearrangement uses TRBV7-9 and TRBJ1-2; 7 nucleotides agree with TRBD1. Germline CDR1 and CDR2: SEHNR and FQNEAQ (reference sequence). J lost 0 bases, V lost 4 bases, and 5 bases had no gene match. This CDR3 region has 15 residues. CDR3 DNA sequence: TGTGCCAGCAGCTCAACCGGGACAGCTAACTATGGCTACACCTTC. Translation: CASSSTGTANYGYTF.

CDR3 sequence reads: CAWRTGAEAFF. CDR3 sequence (DNA): TGTGCCTGGAGGACGGGAGCTGAAGCTTTCTTT. The chain uses TRBV30 and TRBJ1-1; no clear D gene. The CDR3 is made up of 11 amino acids. CDR1 is GTSNPN and CDR2 is SVGIG in the germline V gene (reference sequence). The V end lost 3 bases, the J end lost 6 bases, and 8 bases lay between the germline ends. The full variable domain, with the rest looked up from reference TRBV30 and TRBJ1-1, is SQTIHQWPATLVQPVGSPLSLECTVEGTSNPNLYWYRQAAGRGLQLLFYSVGIGQISSEVPQNLSASRPQDRQFILSSKKLLLSDSGFYLCAWRTGAEAFFGQGTRLTVV.

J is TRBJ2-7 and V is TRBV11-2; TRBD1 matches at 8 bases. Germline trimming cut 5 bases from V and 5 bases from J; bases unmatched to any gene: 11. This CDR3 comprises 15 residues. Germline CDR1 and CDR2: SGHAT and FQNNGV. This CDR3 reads CASSRNADRDHEQYF. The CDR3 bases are TGTGCCAGCAGCCGGAATGCGGACAGGGACCACGAGCAGTACTTC.

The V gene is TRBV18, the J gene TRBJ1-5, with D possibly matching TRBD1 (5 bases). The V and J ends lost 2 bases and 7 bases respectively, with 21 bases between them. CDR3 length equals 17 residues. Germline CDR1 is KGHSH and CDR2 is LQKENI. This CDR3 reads CASSPVRSAGKEQPQHF. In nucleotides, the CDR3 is TGTGCCAGCTCACCAGTACGTTCGGCAGGGAAAGAGCAGCCCCAGCATTTT. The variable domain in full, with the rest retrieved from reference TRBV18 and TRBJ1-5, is NAGVMQNPRHLVRRRGQEARLRCSPMKGHSHVYWYRQLPEEGLKFMVYLQKENIIDESGMPKERFSAEFPKEGPSILRIQQVVRGDSAAYFCASSPVRSAGKEQPQHFGDGTRLSIL.

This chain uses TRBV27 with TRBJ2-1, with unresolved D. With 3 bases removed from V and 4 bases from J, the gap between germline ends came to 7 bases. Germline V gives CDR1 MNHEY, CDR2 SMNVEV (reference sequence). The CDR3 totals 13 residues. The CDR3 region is CASSFSQYNEQFF. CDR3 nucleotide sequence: TGTGCCAGCAGTTTCTCACAGTACAATGAGCAGTTCTTC.

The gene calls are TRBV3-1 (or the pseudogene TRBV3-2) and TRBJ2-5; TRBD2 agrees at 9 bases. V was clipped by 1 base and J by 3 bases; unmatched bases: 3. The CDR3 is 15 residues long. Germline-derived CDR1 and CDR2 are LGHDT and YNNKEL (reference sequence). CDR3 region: CASSQVGTSKETQYF. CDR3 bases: TGTGCCAGCAGCCAAGTAGGGACTAGCAAAGAGACCCAGTACTTC.

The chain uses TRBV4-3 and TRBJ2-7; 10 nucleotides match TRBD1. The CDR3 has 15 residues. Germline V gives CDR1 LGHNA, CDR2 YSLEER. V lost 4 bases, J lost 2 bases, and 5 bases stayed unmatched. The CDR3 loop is CASSPGQGSPYEQYF. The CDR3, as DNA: TGCGCCAGCAGCCCGGGACAGGGGAGCCCCTACGAGCAGTACTTC.

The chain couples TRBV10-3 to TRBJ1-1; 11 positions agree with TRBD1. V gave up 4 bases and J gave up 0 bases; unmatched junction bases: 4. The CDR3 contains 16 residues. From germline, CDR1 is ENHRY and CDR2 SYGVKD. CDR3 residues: CAISGTGGRMNTEAFF. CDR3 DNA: TGTGCCATCAGTGGGACAGGGGGCAGGATGAACACTGAAGCTTTCTTT.

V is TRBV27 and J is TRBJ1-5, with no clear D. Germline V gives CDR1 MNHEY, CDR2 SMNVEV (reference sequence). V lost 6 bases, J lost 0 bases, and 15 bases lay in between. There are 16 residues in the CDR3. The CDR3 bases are TGTGCCAGCAGCCTTCAAATACTAGATAGCAATCAGCCCCAGCATTTT. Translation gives CASSLQILDSNQPQHF.

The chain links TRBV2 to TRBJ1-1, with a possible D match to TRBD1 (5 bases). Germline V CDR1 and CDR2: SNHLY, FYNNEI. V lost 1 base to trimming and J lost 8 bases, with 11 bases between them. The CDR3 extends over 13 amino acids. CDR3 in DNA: TGTGCCAGCAGTGAAGGGCAGGACATAGAAGCTTTCTTT. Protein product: CASSEGQDIEAFF.

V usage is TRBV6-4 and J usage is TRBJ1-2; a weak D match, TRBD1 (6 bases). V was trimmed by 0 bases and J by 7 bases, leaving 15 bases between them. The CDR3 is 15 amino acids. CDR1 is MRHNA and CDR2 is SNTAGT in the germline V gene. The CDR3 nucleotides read TGTGCCAGCAGTGACTCGAGAAGGGGGAATGGTGGCTACACCTTC. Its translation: CASSDSRRGNGGYTF.

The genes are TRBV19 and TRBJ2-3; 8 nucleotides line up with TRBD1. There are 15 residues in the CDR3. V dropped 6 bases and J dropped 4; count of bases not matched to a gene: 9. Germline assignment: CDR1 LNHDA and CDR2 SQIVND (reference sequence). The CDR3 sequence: CASRETGVRADTQYF. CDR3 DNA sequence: TGTGCCAGTAGGGAGACAGGGGTTAGGGCAGATACGCAGTATTTT.

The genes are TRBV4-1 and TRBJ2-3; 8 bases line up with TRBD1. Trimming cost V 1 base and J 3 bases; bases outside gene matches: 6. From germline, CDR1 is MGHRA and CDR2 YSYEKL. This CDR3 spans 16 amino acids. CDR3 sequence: CASSQVSGGGTDTQYF. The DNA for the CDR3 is TGCGCCAGCAGCCAAGTATCAGGGGGCGGTACAGATACGCAGTATTTT.

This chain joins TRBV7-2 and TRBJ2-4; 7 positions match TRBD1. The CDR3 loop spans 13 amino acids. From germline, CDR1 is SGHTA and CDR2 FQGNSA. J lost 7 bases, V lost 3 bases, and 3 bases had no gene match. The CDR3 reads CASSLDRRNIQYF. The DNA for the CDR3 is TGTGCCAGCAGCTTGGACAGGCGGAACATTCAGTACTTC.

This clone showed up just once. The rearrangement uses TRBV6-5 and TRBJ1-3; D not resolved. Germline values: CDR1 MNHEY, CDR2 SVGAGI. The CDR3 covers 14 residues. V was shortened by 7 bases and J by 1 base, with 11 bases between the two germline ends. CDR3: CASMQALSGNTIYF. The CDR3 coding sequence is TGTGCCAGCATGCAGGCGTTATCTGGAAACACCATATATTTT.

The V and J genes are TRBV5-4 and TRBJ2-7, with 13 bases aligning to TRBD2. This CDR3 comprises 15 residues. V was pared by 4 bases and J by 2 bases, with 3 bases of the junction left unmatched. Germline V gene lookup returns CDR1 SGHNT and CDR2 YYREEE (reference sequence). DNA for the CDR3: TGTGCCAGCAGCCAGGGACTAGCGGGAACCTACGAGCAGTACTTC. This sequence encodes CASSQGLAGTYEQYF. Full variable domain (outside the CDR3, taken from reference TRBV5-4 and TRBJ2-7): ETGVTQSPTHLIKTRGQQVTLRCSSQSGHNTVSWYQQALGQGPQFIFQYYREEENGRGNFPPRFSGLQFPNYSSELNVNALELDDSALYLCASSQGLAGTYEQYFGPGTRLTVT.

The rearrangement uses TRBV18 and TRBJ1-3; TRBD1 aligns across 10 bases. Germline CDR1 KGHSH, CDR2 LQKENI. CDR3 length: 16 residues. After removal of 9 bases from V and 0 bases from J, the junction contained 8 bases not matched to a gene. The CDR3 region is CASSYWTGGSGNTIYF. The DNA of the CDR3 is TGTGCCAGTTCTTACTGGACAGGGGGCTCTGGAAACACCATATATTTT.